The clone carrying this T cell receptor beta chain was detected only a few times. What it recognizes is unknown. The V gene end was trimmed by 3 bases and the J gene end by 4 bases; junction bases not matched to a gene: 9. Germline values: CDR1 MNHEY, CDR2 SMNVEV (reference sequence). The CDR3 has 16 amino acids. The sample belongs to a study of T cells in Graves' hyperthyroidism and ophthalmopathy. The source material, RNA transcripts, was used to amplify TCR beta CDR3 regions. TCR CDR3 underwent first-round RT-PCR with the HTBI primer set. TCRdb itself ran the multiplex PCR reads through MiXCR, one entry per CDR3 protein. The table includes about 640,000 distinct CDR3 sequences, around 21% detected once. Study observations and caveats: Stable hyperthyroidism and ophthalmopathy were separated using 13 V-J signatures. Ophthalmopathy got predicted by the model a median approximately 6 months before its onset. Most thyroid clonotypes with frequency above 0.001 were detected in blood.

The rearrangement links TRBV27 to TRBJ2-1; 7 bases are shared with TRBD2. Sequenced material: blood. This clonotype originated in a man aged 30-40 years with Graves' ophthalmopathy. CDR3 nucleotide sequence: TGTGCCAGCAGTTTCTCGGCGGGGGACCTTTACAATGAGCAGTTCTTC. Protein product: CASSFSAGDLYNEQFF.